This T cell receptor (beta chain) is drawn from a study of cytomegalovirus exposure and HLA in healthy donors. The germline V gene encodes CDR1 SGDLS and CDR2 YYNGEE. Trimming removed 3 bases at V and 4 bases at J, with 10 bases between. The CDR3 runs to 14 residues. The PCR made use of 60 Vbeta and 13 Jbeta primers. Clones were sequenced by immunoSEQ multiplex PCR, and TCRdb holds only the in-frame ones, with some missing. The profile shows 85,000 to 100,000 clones, about 83% of them singletons. Study-level points and caveats: Altogether, about 160 TCR beta chains were recorded as cytomegalovirus-associated. Later, an analysis found that common viral pathogens appeared to be linked with several of the most significant clusters.

A word on this clone: As yet, its antigen is unknown.

V gene TRBV9 combines with J gene TRBJ2-2; a weak D match, TRBD2 (6 bases). The sequencing input was PBMCs. The sequence came from a female donor in good health and CMV-seropositive. The CDR3 here is CASSEGGSTGELFF. The CDR3, as DNA: TGTGCCAGCAGCGAGGGAGGAAGCACCGGGGAGCTGTTTTTT. Looking up the rest from reference TRBV9 and TRBJ2-2 gives the full variable domain: DSGVTQTPKHLITATGQRVTLRCSPRSGDLSVYWYQQSLDQGLQFLIQYYNGEERAKGNILERFSAQQFPDLHSELNLSSLELGDSALYFCASSEGGSTGELFFGEGSRLTVL.